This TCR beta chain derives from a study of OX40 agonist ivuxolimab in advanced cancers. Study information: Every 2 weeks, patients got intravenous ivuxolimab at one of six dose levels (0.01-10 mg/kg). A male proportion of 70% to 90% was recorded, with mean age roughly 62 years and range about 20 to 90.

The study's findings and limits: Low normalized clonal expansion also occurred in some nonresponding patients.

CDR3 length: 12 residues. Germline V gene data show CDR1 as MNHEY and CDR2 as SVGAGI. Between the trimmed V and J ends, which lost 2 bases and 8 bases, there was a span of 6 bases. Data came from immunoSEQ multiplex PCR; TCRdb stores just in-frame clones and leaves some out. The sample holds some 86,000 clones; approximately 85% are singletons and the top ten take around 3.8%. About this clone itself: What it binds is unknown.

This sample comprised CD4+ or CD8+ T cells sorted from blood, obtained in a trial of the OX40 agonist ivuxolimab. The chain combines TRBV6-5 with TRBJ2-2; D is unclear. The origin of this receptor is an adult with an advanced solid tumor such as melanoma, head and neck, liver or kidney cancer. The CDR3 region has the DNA TGTGCCAGCAGTTACGCGTTTGGGGAGCTGTTTTTT. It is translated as CASSYAFGELFF.